The subject of this entry is one TCR beta chain. This clonotype showed up many times. The antigen this receptor binds is unknown. Per-nucleotide qualities are absent, and no much larger clonotype sits a single base away. Receptor amplification or capture employed multiplex PCR. The instrument was an Illumina HiSeq 4000. TCR beta libraries were built with iRepertoire HTBI primers and Arm-PCR amplification of CDR3 regions. Before sequencing, the PCR products underwent gel purification. As for how the authors treated the data: Across samples, fewer than 70 TRBV and roughly 15 TRBJ segments were identified and used for gene usage analysis of CDR3 amino acid clonotypes. COPE and FqMerger were used to merge filtered high-quality paired reads into contigs. BLAST was used to align contigs to the IMGT TRBV, TRBD and TRBJ reference genes, and CDR3 was defined following IMGT. Any clonotype with a frequency above 0.1% was classified as a highly expanded clone. Shannon entropy served as the measure of repertoire diversity, while the Gini coefficient captured V-J evenness. A clonotype was considered public if more than one individual shared it. The public sequencing data were trimmed at Q25 with fastp and processed into clonotypes with MiXCR by TCRdb, which kept only in-frame beta chains. Merged by CDR3 protein, the rows form single entries marked with the most common genes and DNA. The V and J calls were determined by TCRdb, not by the authors. This sample lists 350,000 to 450,000 distinct CDR3 sequences; about 15% were detected once. The ten largest make up 16% of the sample.

From the cysteine through the phenylalanine, the CDR3 covers 14 amino acids. Just the 42-base CDR3 DNA is kept, in frame starting at base 1. CDR1 and CDR2 are read off the germline V gene (reference sequence) as DFQATT and SNEGSKA. V is cut back by 5 bases and J by 9 bases, with 8 bases in the junction unmatched. Interpreted using the paper, the time point label stands for: newly diagnosed GD, antithyroid drugs for less than 3 months. RNA was extracted from PBMCs in TRIzol for both TCR sequencing and RNA sequencing. The diagnosis of Graves' disease was made according to American Thyroid Association guidelines. Patients for the study were recruited at an endocrinology department in Xi'an, China. Each patient gave approximately 9.7 milliliters of peripheral blood, collected in an EDTA anticoagulant tube. Ficoll Paque Plus density gradient separation was used to isolate PBMCs, and no further T cell sorting was performed. An Agilent 2100 Bioanalyzer and agarose gel were used to check RNA quality, and a NanoDrop 2000 was used to measure RNA concentration.

This entry comes from a study of regulatory T cells in long-lasting Graves disease (dated by TCRdb to the early 2020s). About the investigation overall: Patients with newly diagnosed Graves' disease had been on antithyroid drugs for under 3 months. A total of about 33 samples were covered by TCR sequencing, comprising approximately 13 persistent and approximately 20 newly diagnosed Graves' disease patients. The study was conducted in China and was registered as a clinical trial. Persistent Graves' disease patients were compared with newly diagnosed Graves' disease patients by peripheral blood TCR sequencing and RNA sequencing. General study outcomes and caveats: Only peripheral blood was studied, because thyroid tissue, the primary lesion, was inaccessible. Persistent Graves' disease patients showed lower TCR Shannon entropy and fewer highly expanded clones than newly diagnosed patients, suggesting clonal expansion. Sequencing and analysis were limited to the TCR beta chain. Patients with persistent disease shared more public clonotypes (over 2,500) than newly diagnosed patients did (approximately 970). The authors noted that the small sample size was a limitation that may lower accuracy. Preferential use of TRBV28, TRBJ1-2 and TRBJ2-5 was observed in persistent disease, whereas TRBV20-1 and TRBJ2-1 were favored in newly diagnosed disease.

The same specimen was also included in a second study, on T cells in Graves' hyperthyroidism and ophthalmopathy. The second source states: Stable Graves' hyperthyroidism was defined as the absence of progression to ophthalmopathy over 18 months of follow-up. The hyperthyroidism patients were between 18 and 65 years old and newly diagnosed, with a disease duration of less than 2 months. The study excluded patients with uncontrolled infections, other autoimmune diseases, pregnancy or lactation. Diagnoses relied on clinical symptoms, serum thyroxine and TRAb, thyroid ultrasound and orbital computed tomography. For the first round of RT-PCR on the TCR CDR3, the HTBI primer set was used together with the Qiagen OneStep RT-PCR kit. Most expanded thyroid clonotypes (frequency above 0.001) were also found in blood, which suggests that blood repertoires may mirror thyroid immune responses. In cross-validation, a model built on a 13 V-J signature told ophthalmopathy apart from stable hyperthyroidism with approximately 90% sensitivity and roughly 81% specificity, and in testing the same model reached 80%/75%. During validation, the model predicted progression to ophthalmopathy a median of about 6.3 months ahead of onset, with around 70% sensitivity and around 73% specificity. TCR V-J signatures able to tell the groups apart were searched for in a discovery cohort of 100 or so patients, of whom around 43 had Graves' ophthalmopathy and around 56 had stable Graves' hyperthyroidism. Prospective prediction of ophthalmopathy was tested in an independent validation cohort of under 20 hyperthyroidism patients and some 17 patients who later progressed to ophthalmopathy. For training and testing, the 95 to 100 patients in the discovery cohort were randomly divided in a 7:3 ratio. In addition, the study compared T-cell repertoires in thyroid tissue and in blood from several Graves' hyperthyroidism patients. After sampling, hyperthyroidism patients received methimazole starting at 30 mg daily, and ophthalmopathy patients received high-dose intravenous methylprednisolone. Libraries were constructed in a second round of multiplex PCR, after which size selection and purification were carried out. The libraries were sequenced on an Illumina HiSeq2000 using paired-end 100 bp reads. SOAPnuke was used to process the raw data, removing reads that contained adapters or uncalled bases, had a mean Phred below 15, or lacked an exact match to the constant primer or identifier. COPE v1.2.5 was used to merge the high-quality paired reads, and each unique nucleotide sequence was defined as a clonotype. MiTCR v1.1 was used to align the clonotypes against IMGT TRBV, TRBD and TRBJ reference segments. Only V-J combinations with frequency above 0.0001, covering 99% to 99.2% of repertoires, were analysed. A TCS score was defined as the ratio between F50 (clonal expansion) and ExV (chaos), using BLOSUM62-based TCRdist between CDR3 peptides within each V-J. Welch's t-statistics and random forest reduced several hundred V-J features to roughly 13, which were used in a naive Bayes classifier (R e1071). No statistical method was used to set the sample size in advance, and investigators knew the group allocation. The paper describes TCR Vbeta CDR3 sequencing of 135 peripheral blood samples, made up of about 40 ophthalmopathy patients, some 76 hyperthyroidism patients and 17 progressor patients.

The sequencing used peripheral blood mononuclear cells (PBMCs), collected at new diagnosis, from a patient treated with antithyroid drugs. The clonotype was recovered from a woman aged 30 to 39 with Graves disease. Donor details come from another sample of the same person, matched by shared clones. The chain is encoded by TRBV20-1 joined to TRBJ2-4; TRBD1 matches 12 bases in the middle. The DNA sequence is as follows: TGCAGTGCTTCCCGGGACAGGGGGCGGTCCATTCAGTACTTC. Translation gives CSASRDRGRSIQYF.